These 12 T cell receptor beta chains came from one sample sequenced in a study of human versus mouse CDR3 diversity and MHC coevolution (dated by TCRdb to between 2016 and 2019). The protocol used for the library was the immunoSEQ multiplex PCR assay. TCRdb provides this immuneACCESS table in a form limited to in-frame rearrangements. Some clones are lacking; in checked studies, under half of them reflect an unresolved V gene, and why the rest are absent is not known. A total of tens of thousands of clones appear in this sample, under 95% of them only once. In total, the top ten clones hold about 0.15% of the sample. The material sequenced was naive CD4+ T cells from blood. The label giving this sample's cell subset or site can be read as: CD45RO-negative CD62L-positive naive CD4 T cells. The receptor source for this set is a person aged 25-75 years in good health.

The chain combines TRBV6-1 with TRBJ1-5; 8 positions match TRBD1. Germline lookup yields CDR1 MNHNS and CDR2 SASEGT. This CDR3 is 15 amino acids long. V lost 7 bases and J lost 1; bases outside the gene matches: 6. The CDR3 sequence is CASTDRGASNQPQHF. Written as DNA, the CDR3 is TGTGCCAGCACTGACAGGGGAGCGAGCAATCAGCCCCAGCATTTT.

V gene TRBV30 combines with J gene TRBJ2-3; TRBD2 is a possible D gene (6 bases). The ends were cut back, 2 bases at V and 2 bases at J, with 17 bases in the middle. Germline CDR1 and CDR2: GTSNPN and SVGIG (reference sequence). This CDR3 is 16 amino acids long. CDR3 sequence (DNA): TGTGCCTGGAGTCCACCGGGACTGGAATACACAGATACGCAGTATTTT. Translated: CAWSPPGLEYTDTQYF.

V usage is TRBV5-4 and J usage is TRBJ2-7; D is perhaps TRBD1 (5 bases). The V gene lost 4 bases and the J gene lost 2 bases, with 10 bases spanning the gap. The CDR3 consists of 13 residues. Germline-derived CDR1 and CDR2 are SGHNT and YYREEE (reference sequence). The CDR3: CASSRVGAYEQYF. For the CDR3, the DNA is TGTGCCAGCAGCCGAGTAGGGGCCTACGAGCAGTACTTC. Together with reference TRBV5-4 and TRBJ2-7, the CDR3 gives the full variable domain: ETGVTQSPTHLIKTRGQQVTLRCSSQSGHNTVSWYQQALGQGPQFIFQYYREEENGRGNFPPRFSGLQFPNYSSELNVNALELDDSALYLCASSRVGAYEQYFGPGTRLTVT.

As for this clone: This sample includes further DNA sequences coding for the same CDR3. The V gene is TRBV6-1, the J gene TRBJ1-1; no definite D call. The CDR3 is 13 residues long. Germline V gene data show CDR1 as MNHNS and CDR2 as SASEGT. V lost 7 bases and J lost 5, with 14 bases in between. As DNA, the CDR3 is TGTGCCAGCAACGACTGGATTAAGACTGAAGCTTTCTTT. It yields the protein CASNDWIKTEAFF.

CDR3 protein: CASRLAGVNEQFF. The CDR3 bases are TGCGCCAGCAGACTCGCGGGGGTTAATGAGCAGTTCTTC. The V and J genes are TRBV5-1 and TRBJ2-1; 7 bases align to TRBD2. Germline assignment: CDR1 SGHRS and CDR2 YFSETQ. The CDR3 has 13 residues. V trimming: 5 bases; J trimming: 7 bases; junction bases outside the gene matches: 6.

This chain links TRBV9 with TRBJ2-1, with TRBD2 matching 10 bases. Germline trimming cut 4 bases from V and 6 bases from J; bases unmatched to any gene: 1. CDR3 size: 13 residues. Germline CDR1 SGDLS, CDR2 YYNGEE. The CDR3 DNA follows: TGTGCCAGCAGCCGGACTAGCGGCAATGAGCAGTTCTTC. This codes for CASSRTSGNEQFF.

For this clone: The junction shows a germline mismatch at one end, possibly a read error. V and J are TRBV20-1 and TRBJ2-5; D ambiguous. Germline loops: CDR1 DFQATT, CDR2 SNEGSKA (reference sequence). The CDR3 is 10 amino acids. The CDR3 sequence is CAVYKETQYF. The CDR3 DNA reads as TGTGCGGTATACAAAGAGACCCAGTACTTC.

The chain recombines TRBV4-1 with TRBJ1-1; 7 bases align to TRBD1. V lost 3 bases, J lost 1 base, and 11 bases stayed unmatched. CDR1 is MGHRA, CDR2 YSYEKL, per germline. The CDR3 is 17 residues long. CDR3 nucleotide sequence: TGCGCCAGCAGCCACCGAAAGACAGGGTGGGGGAACACTGAAGCTTTCTTT. It codes for CASSHRKTGWGNTEAFF.

The chain couples TRBV7-9 to TRBJ2-7; 8 bases agree with TRBD2. Trimming took 1 base from V and 6 from J; bases not matched to a gene: 8. Per the germline V gene, CDR1 is SEHNR and CDR2 is FQNEAQ (reference sequence). The CDR3 consists of 15 residues. The chain's CDR3 is CASSLVSREVSEQYF. CDR3 nucleotide sequence: TGTGCCAGCAGCTTAGTATCGCGGGAGGTCTCCGAGCAGTACTTC.

V usage is TRBV9 and J usage is TRBJ2-3; D possibly corresponds to TRBD2 (5 bases). The CDR3 sequence is 15 residues long. The germline gives CDR1 SGDLS, CDR2 YYNGEE. V shed 0 bases and J shed 1 base, with 9 bases lying between them. The CDR3 loop is CASSVVGVGTDTQYF. DNA for the CDR3: TGTGCCAGCAGCGTAGTGGGAGTTGGCACAGATACGCAGTATTTT.

The chain couples TRBV28 to TRBJ1-2, with TRBD1 as a possible D gene (5 bases). The germline gives CDR1 MDHEN, CDR2 SYDVKM. Trimming took off 11 bases at V and 1 base at J, with 11 bases between the two ends. This CDR3 region has 12 residues. The CDR3 DNA sequence: TGTGCCGGTCAGACAGTTAACTATGGCTACACCTTC. Translated, it gives CAGQTVNYGYTF.

The rearrangement links TRBV7-8 to TRBJ2-1, with 7 bases fitting TRBD2. Germline V lookup: CDR1 SGHVS, CDR2 FQNEAQ. V trimming: 5 bases; J trimming: 2 bases; junction bases outside the gene matches: 6. The CDR3 extends over 15 amino acids. The CDR3 nucleotides read TGTGCCAGCAGCCCCTCCAGCGGGGCCTACAATGAGCAGTTCTTC. This translates into CASSPSSGAYNEQFF.